The source of this TCR beta chain is a study of T cells after yellow fever vaccination. Germline V gene lookup returns CDR1 SGHDN and CDR2 FVKESK. The germline V and J ends were trimmed by 1 base and 2 bases, with 12 bases remaining between them. This CDR3 is built from 16 residues. This clonotype was seen at least ten times. Conversion of TCR transcripts into cDNA relied on 5'RACE template switching, which added a universal primer site and UMIs. TCRdb used MiXCR to reprocess the 5' RACE reads, holding one entry per CDR3 protein. The sample has fewer than 150,000 distinct CDR3 sequences; 7.2% are singletons.

The clonotype was recovered from a man in his late teens or twenties who received the YFV17D yellow fever vaccine. The V gene is TRBV14, the J gene TRBJ1-5; D is ambiguous. The sequencing used CD4+ T cells sorted from PBMCs, collected roughly 46 days after the first yellow fever vaccination. DNA for the CDR3: TGTGCCAGCAGCCAAGGAGCCTATCCAGGCAATCAGCCCCAGCATTTT. Protein sequence: CASSQGAYPGNQPQHF.